The entry below describes one T cell receptor beta chain. The antigen is undetermined. A read error may account for a junction end that differs from germline. The read is 3 residues too short to cover the CDR3 end, so that end is filled in from the germline J gene. These data come from a study of T cells in women clearing cervical HPV infection. Study background: No precancer developed; the control's incident HPV16 infection cleared within 12 months. Controls gave blood once infection was undetectable; cases at lesion identification. Findings of the study overall: It is unknown whether associations predate infection; no effector/memory or HPV-specific sorting.

The assay was immunoSEQ multiplex PCR, and TCRdb's table has in-frame clones only and misses some. The data include fewer than 35,000 clones; the top ten clones carry 4.2%. CDR1 and CDR2 from the germline V gene are LGHNA and YNFKEQ. This CDR3 has 18 residues. The chain combines TRBV4-2 with TRBJ1-5, with D unclear. The sequence derives from a woman aged 18 to 75 with a cervical HPV16 infection that either progressed to CIN3+ or cleared (not recorded which). The specimen was blood buffy coat. The DNA read from the CDR3 is TGCGCCAGCAGCCAAGATCCTGCGGGCAGTGCGGGCAATCAGCCC. It is translated as CASSQDPAGSAGNQP. The entire CDR3 sequence reads CASSQDPAGSAGNQPQHF.